This T cell receptor beta chain was profiled in a study of tumor-infiltrating lymphocytes in localized non-small cell lung cancer. Libraries were prepared by immunoSEQ multiplex PCR; TCRdb keeps only in-frame clonotypes and omits some of them. The sample consists of over 10,000 clones, 68% of them appearing once. This clone came up once. Germline V gene sequence: CDR1 LNHDA, CDR2 SQIVND (reference sequence). The length of the CDR3 is 15 residues. V was shortened by 7 bases and J by 0 bases, with 13 bases between the two germline ends. This clonotype was obtained from a human donor with non-small cell lung cancer. Input material: lung tumor tissue. The V and J genes are TRBV19 and TRBJ1-3; D uncertain. CDR3: CASTQQVGSGNTIYF. The CDR3 DNA reads as TGTGCCAGTACGCAACAAGTCGGCTCTGGAAACACCATATATTTT.